This entry lists 10 T cell receptor beta chains sequenced from one sample in a study of blood T cell repertoires in COVID-19. Only in-frame clones appear in the TCRdb table, and some are missing; sequencing was by immunoSEQ multiplex PCR. The sample records approximately 210,000 clones, about 86% being singletons. Sample: peripheral blood. The receptors come from a woman between 50 and 59 years old with acute or convalescent COVID-19.

V usage is TRBV4-2 and J usage is TRBJ2-2; the match to TRBD2 covers 13 bases. The length of the CDR3 is 19 residues. Germline-derived CDR1 and CDR2 are LGHNA and YNFKEQ. Trimming removed 0 bases from V and 3 bases from J; junction bases left unmatched: 7. Here the CDR3 reads CASSQDGTSGKLDTGELFF. In DNA form, the CDR3 reads TGTGCCAGCAGCCAAGATGGGACTAGCGGGAAGTTGGACACCGGGGAGCTGTTTTTT.

The rearrangement links TRBV29-1 to TRBJ2-3; no firm D call. This CDR3 region has 12 residues. Trimming cost V 4 bases and J 1 base, with 6 bases left between them. The germline V gene has CDR1 SQVTM and CDR2 ANQGSEA. The CDR3 DNA sequence: TGCAGCGTTGGGCCAGGCACAGATACGCAGTATTTT. Its protein is CSVGPGTDTQYF.

V usage is TRBV11-3 and J usage is TRBJ2-1; possibly TRBD2 for D (6 bases). The CDR3 is made up of 15 amino acids. V was pared by 5 bases and J by 3 bases, with 14 bases between. CDR1 is SGHNT, CDR2 YENEEA, per germline. The CDR3 here is CASSPNGRDYNEQFF. CDR3 DNA: TGTGCCAGCAGCCCCAATGGGCGGGACTACAATGAGCAGTTCTTC.

The table lists this clone with a few counts. The chain recombines TRBV12-3 or TRBV12-4 with TRBJ1-2, with D perhaps TRBD1 (6 bases). CDR3 length: 12 residues. V was trimmed by 6 bases and J by 8 bases, leaving 13 bases between them. Here the CDR3 DNA reads TGTGCCAGCAGAACAGGGTCTGGCGGCTACACCTTC. It codes for CASRTGSGGYTF.

The chain combines TRBV5-1 with TRBJ2-3; a possible D gene is TRBD2 (7 bases). CDR1 is SGHRS and CDR2 is YFSETQ in the germline V gene. Trimming left V 3 bases short and J 6 bases short, with 17 bases between. The CDR3 is 15 residues long. Written as DNA, the CDR3 is TGCGCCAGCAGCTGGGGACAAGCGGGGTTGGATACGCAGTATTTT. It encodes CASSWGQAGLDTQYF. Combining the CDR3 with reference TRBV5-1 and TRBJ2-3 gives the whole variable domain KAGVTQTPRYLIKTRGQQVTLSCSPISGHRSVSWYQQTPGQGLQFLFEYFSETQRNKGNFPGRFSGRQFSNSRSEMNVSTLELGDSALYLCASSWGQAGLDTQYFGPGTRLTVL.

J is TRBJ1-5 and V is TRBV7-2; possibly TRBD1 for D (6 bases). V was pared by 4 bases and J by 7 bases, with 14 bases between. Germline loops: CDR1 SGHTA, CDR2 FQGNSA. This CDR3 region has 14 residues. The CDR3 region is CASSSQGRGQPQHF. In DNA, the CDR3 is TGTGCCAGCAGCTCCCAGGGGCGCGGGCAGCCCCAGCATTTT.

DNA of the CDR3: TGCAGTGCTAGTCAGGGGTCTTCGGGCTACAATGAGCAGTTCTTC. This sequence encodes CSASQGSSGYNEQFF. The rearrangement links TRBV20-1 to TRBJ2-1; weak D call: TRBD1 (6 bases). CDR3 size: 15 residues. Germline V gene sequence: CDR1 DFQATT, CDR2 SNEGSKA (reference sequence). The ends were cut back, 3 bases at V and 3 bases at J, with 15 bases in the middle.

The V call is TRBV7-9, the J call TRBJ2-5; D uncertain. This CDR3 region has 14 residues. Germline CDR1 reads SEHNR; CDR2 reads FQNEAQ (reference sequence). The V end lost 1 base, the J end lost 5 bases, and 11 bases lay between the germline ends. In DNA, the CDR3 is TGTGCCAGCAGCTTAGTTAGCATGTTGGAGACCCAGTACTTC. Amino acid sequence: CASSLVSMLETQYF.

V and J are TRBV5-1 and TRBJ1-2; D possibly corresponds to TRBD1 (5 bases). Germline V gene lookup returns CDR1 SGHRS and CDR2 YFSETQ. This CDR3 spans 14 amino acids. V was shortened by 5 bases and J by 8 bases, with 19 bases between the two germline ends. DNA for the CDR3: TGCGCCAGCAGTCTCGACAGCCTGTCGGGCGGCTACACCTTC. Translated, it gives CASSLDSLSGGYTF. Using reference TRBV5-1 and TRBJ1-2 for the parts outside the CDR3, the full variable domain is KAGVTQTPRYLIKTRGQQVTLSCSPISGHRSVSWYQQTPGQGLQFLFEYFSETQRNKGNFPGRFSGRQFSNSRSEMNVSTLELGDSALYLCASSLDSLSGGYTFGSGTRLTVV.

The CDR3 sequence is CATSIASGGSGANVLTF. CDR3 coding DNA: TGTGCCACCAGCATTGCTTCCGGGGGGTCTGGGGCCAACGTCCTGACTTTC. The V and J genes are TRBV15 and TRBJ2-6; 7 nucleotides agree with TRBD2. The CDR3 has 17 amino acids. CDR1 and CDR2 (germline): LNHNV, YYDKDF (reference sequence). V lost 4 bases, J lost 1 base, and 7 bases stayed unmatched.